One sample yielded the 15 T cell receptor beta chains listed below, sequenced in a study of cytomegalovirus exposure and HLA in healthy donors. Use of 60 Vbeta and 13 Jbeta primers characterized the PCR. This table comes from immunoSEQ multiplex PCR, and its TCRdb copy is limited to in-frame clones, with some not included. The data contain about 120,000 clones, approximately 76% of them singletons. The source material was PBMCs. Receptors were obtained from a man aged 60-69 years in good health and CMV-seropositive.

This chain connects TRBV9 to TRBJ2-5, with 7 positions matching TRBD2. Germline trimming cut 0 bases from V and 7 bases from J; bases unmatched to any gene: 6. This CDR3 region has 14 residues. Germline CDR1 and CDR2: SGDLS and YYNGEE. In nucleotides, the CDR3 is TGTGCCAGCAGCGTAGGACTAGCCCCGGGGACCCAGTACTTC. It codes for CASSVGLAPGTQYF.

Concerning this clone itself: Other DNA sequences in this sample translate to the same CDR3. The chain recombines TRBV14 with TRBJ1-1; D is possibly TRBD1 (6 bases). This CDR3 spans 13 amino acids. V lost 3 bases to trimming and J lost 5 bases, with 10 bases between them. CDR1 and CDR2 (germline): SGHDN, FVKESK. CDR3 sequence reads: CASSQMTGTEAFF. In DNA form, the CDR3 reads TGTGCCAGCAGCCAGATGACAGGAACTGAAGCTTTCTTT.

The chain links TRBV9 to TRBJ2-2, with no clear D. The V end was cut by 3 bases, the J end by 7 bases, with 10 bases between. This CDR3 comprises 13 residues. Germline lookup yields CDR1 SGDLS and CDR2 YYNGEE. The DNA for the CDR3 is TGTGCCAGCAGCGCGACAATCTACGGGGAGCTGTTTTTT. Its protein product is CASSATIYGELFF.

V and J are TRBV6-6 and TRBJ1-5; 7 nucleotides match TRBD1. Germline V lookup: CDR1 MNHNY, CDR2 SVGAGI (reference sequence). The CDR3 covers 15 residues. With V trimmed by 0 bases and J by 6 bases, 5 bases remained unmatched. The CDR3 bases are TGTGCCAGCAGTTACTCGCAGGGGGTCGGTCAGCCCCAGCATTTT. Encoded protein: CASSYSQGVGQPQHF.

V gene TRBV28 combines with J gene TRBJ1-6; TRBD1 is a possible D gene (5 bases). Trimming removed 7 bases at V and 9 bases at J, with 19 bases between. CDR1 MDHEN and CDR2 SYDVKM come from the germline V gene. This CDR3 is 15 amino acids long. The CDR3 protein is CASITPGTGGSPLHF. CDR3 bases: TGTGCCAGCATTACCCCCGGGACGGGGGGTTCACCCCTCCACTTT.

V gene TRBV10-3 combines with J gene TRBJ2-7, with TRBD1 matching over 11 bases. V was clipped by 2 bases and J by 3 bases; unmatched bases: 0. Per germline, CDR1 ENHRY and CDR2 SYGVKD. CDR3 size: 14 residues. CDR3 amino acids: CAISEGTGGYEQYF. CDR3 coding DNA: TGTGCCATCAGTGAGGGGACAGGGGGCTACGAGCAGTACTTC.

This clone was seen a handful of times. The CDR3 sequence is CASSLVGPGAGGRYEQFF. The CDR3 nucleotides are TGTGCCAGCAGTTTAGTAGGGCCCGGGGCGGGAGGTCGGTATGAGCAGTTCTTC. V gene TRBV28 combines with J gene TRBJ2-1; 8 nucleotides align to TRBD2. The CDR3 spans 18 residues. V shed 2 bases and J 8 bases; nucleotides not matched to a gene: 17. Germline CDR1 reads MDHEN; CDR2 reads SYDVKM. The variable domain in full, with the rest retrieved from reference TRBV28 and TRBJ2-1, is DVKVTQSSRYLVKRTGEKVFLECVQDMDHENMFWYRQDPGLGLRLIYFSYDVKMKEKGDIPEGYSVSREKKERFSLILESASTNQTSMYLCASSLVGPGAGGRYEQFFGPGTRLTVL.

J is TRBJ1-1 and V is TRBV9; possible D gene TRBD1, 6 bases. The CDR3 spans 13 residues. With 5 bases removed from V and 1 base from J, the gap between germline ends came to 9 bases. Germline V gene lookup returns CDR1 SGDLS and CDR2 YYNGEE. The CDR3 spells CASSLTGNTEAFF. The CDR3 DNA sequence: TGTGCCAGCAGTCTGACAGGGAACACTGAAGCTTTCTTT.

This rearrangement joins TRBV7-8 to TRBJ2-1; TRBD2 aligns across 7 bases. Germline CDR1 SGHVS, CDR2 FQNEAQ. The CDR3 runs 18 residues. The ends lost 3 bases at V and 0 bases at J; junction bases unmatched: 11. The CDR3 loop is CASSFNGLGRDSYNEQFF. In DNA, the CDR3 is TGTGCCAGCAGCTTCAACGGGTTGGGGAGGGACTCCTACAATGAGCAGTTCTTC. Supplemented by reference TRBV7-8 and TRBJ2-1, the full variable domain reads GAGVSQSPRYKVAKRGQDVALRCDPISGHVSLFWYQQALGQGPEFLTYFQNEAQLDKSGLPSDRFFAERPEGSVSTLKIQRTQQEDSAVYLCASSFNGLGRDSYNEQFFGPGTRLTVL.

This chain connects TRBV15 to TRBJ2-2, with 8 bases fitting TRBD1. Germline V gives CDR1 LNHNV, CDR2 YYDKDF (reference sequence). CDR3 size: 15 residues. Unmatched junction bases numbered 8, after V lost 3 bases and J lost 8 bases. Here the CDR3 reads CATSRDLTGAGELFF. CDR3 sequence (DNA): TGTGCCACCAGCAGGGATCTGACAGGGGCAGGGGAGCTGTTTTTT.

The V and J genes are TRBV5-3 and TRBJ1-1; TRBD1 matches 10 bases. TRBV5-3 is marked as an open reading frame, function uncertain. This CDR3 has 15 residues. After removal of 5 bases from V and 1 base from J, the junction contained 5 bases not matched to a gene. The CDR3 reads CARRTGQGKNTEAFF. In DNA, the CDR3 is TGTGCCAGAAGGACGGGACAGGGGAAGAACACTGAAGCTTTCTTT.

The chain joins TRBV28 to TRBJ1-5; 7 bases are a match to TRBD1. The CDR3 spans 15 residues. The ends lost 4 bases at V and 4 bases at J; junction bases unmatched: 7. Germline V gene data show CDR1 as MDHEN and CDR2 as SYDVKM. CDR3 protein: CASSYRGSWNQPQHF. The CDR3 region has the DNA TGTGCCAGCAGTTACAGGGGTAGTTGGAATCAGCCCCAGCATTTT.

The CDR3 sequence: CATSRVQGASNYGYTF. The CDR3 DNA reads as TGTGCCACCAGCAGAGTGCAGGGGGCCTCTAACTATGGCTACACCTTC. V is TRBV15 and J is TRBJ1-2; TRBD1 matches 8 bases. Per the germline V gene, CDR1 is LNHNV and CDR2 is YYDKDF (reference sequence). CDR3 length: 16 residues. V was clipped by 1 base and J by 0 bases; unmatched bases: 4.

This sequence joins TRBV7-4 and TRBJ2-2; 8 nucleotides align to TRBD1. After removal of 7 bases from V and 3 bases from J, the junction contained 7 bases not matched to a gene. This CDR3 is built from 15 residues. Looked up from germline, CDR1 is SGHVT and CDR2 is SQSDAQ. As DNA, the CDR3 is TGTGCCAGCATCCCGGGACAGGTGCACACCGGGGAGCTGTTTTTT. Its translation is CASIPGQVHTGELFF.

This rearrangement joins TRBV10-3 to TRBJ1-4; D is possibly TRBD1 (5 bases). Between the trimmed V and J ends, which lost 0 bases and 0 bases, there was a span of 14 bases. The CDR3 runs 18 residues. Per the germline V gene, CDR1 is ENHRY and CDR2 is SYGVKD. The CDR3 region has the DNA TGTGCCATCAGTGAGTCCCGATCCGGGACTTCAACTAATGAAAAACTGTTTTTT. It yields the protein CAISESRSGTSTNEKLFF.